This record looks at one TCR beta chain sequence and its context. Its target is unknown. Other nucleotide sequences from this sample produce the same CDR3. The sample originates from a study of beta chain features in type 1 diabetes. Study-wide results and limits: In all four CD4+ subsets, TCRB CDR3 length was significantly, moderately reduced in type 1 diabetes.

Isolated RNA was reverse transcribed in full, so expressed TCRB transcripts were sequenced. Repertoires were generated with immunoSEQ multiplex PCR, while TCRdb's copy carries only in-frame clones and drops some. The sample includes roughly 220,000 clones, roughly 16% of them seen just once. V shed 4 bases and J shed 7 bases, with 8 bases lying between them. Germline CDR1 reads ENHRY; CDR2 reads SYGVKD. This CDR3 contains 12 residues. The TCR originated in a man aged 25-40 years with type 1 diabetes. The genes are TRBV10-3 and TRBJ2-1; D gene ambiguous. The material sequenced was naive CD4+ T cells from blood. CDR3 sequence (DNA): TGTGCCATCAGTGTTCGTGAGAATGAGCAGTTCTTC. Encoded protein: CAISVRENEQFF.